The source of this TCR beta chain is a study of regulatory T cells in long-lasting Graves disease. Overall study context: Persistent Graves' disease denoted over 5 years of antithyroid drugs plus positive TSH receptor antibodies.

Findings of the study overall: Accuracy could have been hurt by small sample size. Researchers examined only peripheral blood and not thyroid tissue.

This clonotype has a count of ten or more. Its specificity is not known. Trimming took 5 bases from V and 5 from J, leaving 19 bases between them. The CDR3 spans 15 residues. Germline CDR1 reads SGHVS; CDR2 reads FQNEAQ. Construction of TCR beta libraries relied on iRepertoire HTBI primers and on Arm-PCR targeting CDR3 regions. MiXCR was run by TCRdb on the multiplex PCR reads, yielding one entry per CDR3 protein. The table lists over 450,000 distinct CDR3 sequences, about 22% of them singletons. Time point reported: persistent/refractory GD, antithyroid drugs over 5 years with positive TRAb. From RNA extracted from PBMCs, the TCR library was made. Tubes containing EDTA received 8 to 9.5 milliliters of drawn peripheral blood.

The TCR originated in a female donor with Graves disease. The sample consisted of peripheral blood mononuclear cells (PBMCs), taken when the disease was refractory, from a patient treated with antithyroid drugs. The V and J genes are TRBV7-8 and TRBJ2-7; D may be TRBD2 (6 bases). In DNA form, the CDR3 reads TGTGCCAGCAGCGCGGTAGGCGGGACGGGCGACGAGCAGTACTTC. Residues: CASSAVGGTGDEQYF. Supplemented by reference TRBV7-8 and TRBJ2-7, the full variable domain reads GAGVSQSPRYKVAKRGQDVALRCDPISGHVSLFWYQQALGQGPEFLTYFQNEAQLDKSGLPSDRFFAERPEGSVSTLKIQRTQQEDSAVYLCASSAVGGTGDEQYFGPGTRLTVT.